These 28 T cell receptor beta chains came from one sample sequenced in a study of read filtering for tumor transcriptome and immune sequencing. Molecular barcoded adaptors covering alpha/delta and beta/gamma chains were used on approximately 400 ng RNA. In TCRdb, the reads were re-called with MiXCR into one record per CDR3 protein. The sample has roughly 56,000 distinct CDR3 sequences; roughly 19% are singletons. Sequencing input: a population of CD138-negative cells sorted from bone marrow. Receptor source: a donor at least 40 years old with multiple myeloma.

This clonotype was counted many times. The rearrangement joins TRBV28 to TRBJ1-6, with 7 positions matching TRBD1. Germline values: CDR1 MDHEN, CDR2 SYDVKM. This CDR3 has 13 amino acids. With V trimmed by 6 bases and J by 8 bases, 4 bases remained unmatched. The CDR3 spells CASSFTGDSPLHF. The CDR3 DNA reads as TGTGCCAGCAGCTTTACAGGGGATTCACCCCTCCACTTT. The whole variable domain, remainder taken from reference TRBV28 and TRBJ1-6, is DVKVTQSSRYLVKRTGEKVFLECVQDMDHENMFWYRQDPGLGLRLIYFSYDVKMKEKGDIPEGYSVSREKKERFSLILESASTNQTSMYLCASSFTGDSPLHFGNGTRLTVT.

With respect to this clonotype: This could be a read error, since a much larger clone is one nucleotide away. The chain joins TRBV19 to TRBJ2-7, with D possibly TRBD2 on 6 matching bases. Trimming pared 3 bases from V and 5 bases from J, leaving 17 bases between. Germline lookup yields CDR1 LNHDA and CDR2 SQIVND (reference sequence). The CDR3 runs to 15 residues. The CDR3 nucleotides are TGTGCCAGTAGTATCGGGGGTAGTGCCTGGAACGAGCAGTACTTC. Protein: CASSIGGSAWNEQYF.

This clonotype was observed a handful of times. The J gene is TRBJ1-2, the V gene TRBV27; a weak D match, TRBD1 (6 bases). V was trimmed by 5 bases and J by 5 bases, leaving 18 bases between them. CDR1 MNHEY and CDR2 SMNVEV come from the germline V gene (reference sequence). This CDR3 comprises 15 residues. CDR3 protein: CASSRSRQEPYGYTF. The CDR3 region has the DNA TGTGCCAGCAGTAGATCAAGACAGGAGCCGTATGGCTACACCTTC.

Ten or more counts support this clonotype. This chain uses TRBV6-4 with TRBJ1-2, with D perhaps matching TRBD1 (5 bases). Germline V gives CDR1 MRHNA, CDR2 SNTAGT. The CDR3 consists of 18 residues. V was trimmed by 6 bases and J by 0 bases, leaving 23 bases between them. CDR3 amino acids: CASSETNKGVQANYGYTF. CDR3 DNA sequence: TGTGCCAGCAGCGAAACAAACAAAGGGGTCCAGGCTAACTATGGCTACACCTTC.

This clonotype was detected many times. This chain uses TRBV5-1 with TRBJ1-1, with a weak D call TRBD1 (6 bases). The CDR3 is 14 residues long. In germline, CDR1 is SGHRS, CDR2 YFSETQ. V was shortened by 4 bases and J by 1 base, with 11 bases between the two germline ends. The CDR3 DNA is TGCGCCAGCAGCCCGGGACACCAGAACACTGAAGCTTTCTTT. Its protein product is CASSPGHQNTEAFF.

In its sample, this clonotype was seen once. J is TRBJ2-1 and V is TRBV6-5, with 8 bases aligning to TRBD1. The CDR3 totals 11 residues. Germline V gene lookup returns CDR1 MNHEY and CDR2 SVGAGI. V shed 11 bases, J shed 15 bases, and the junction held 12 bases outside the gene matches. CDR3 bases: TGTGCCGCCGAAGGACAGGGTGGCCGGTTCTTC. Translation: CAAEGQGGRFF.

In the case of this clonotype: At one boundary the junction diverges from the germline segment, which might be a read error. The chain carries TRBV3-1 and TRBJ1-4; the D gene is possibly TRBD1 (5 bases). The CDR3 contains 15 residues. Germline lookup yields CDR1 LGHDT and CDR2 YNNKEL (reference sequence). CDR3 in DNA: TGTGCCAGCATCCAGATCCAGGGAGGAGGCGAAAAACTGTATTTT. It is translated as CASIQIQGGGEKLYF.

Details on this clonotype: This may arise from a read error, as a much more abundant clone is one base away. The chain recombines TRBV3-1 with TRBJ2-2; TRBD1 aligns across 8 bases. The germline V gene has CDR1 LGHDT and CDR2 YNNKEL (reference sequence). J gave up 6 bases and V 8 bases, and 14 bases lay outside the gene matches. This CDR3 has 16 amino acids. The chain's CDR3 is CASQSTGGKWAGELFF. CDR3 bases: TGTGCCAGCCAATCAACAGGGGGAAAATGGGCCGGGGAGCTGTTTTTT.

This clonotype was counted ten times or more. The chain is built from TRBV6-1 and TRBJ2-7; tentatively, D is TRBD1 or TRBD2 (5 bases each). Germline CDR1 reads MNHNS; CDR2 reads SASEGT. The ends were cut back, 6 bases at V and 0 bases at J, with 18 bases in the middle. This CDR3 is 16 amino acids long. In DNA, the CDR3 is TGTGCCAGCAGGAAACCGGGACCCGGTAGCTCCTACGAGCAGTACTTC. This translates into CASRKPGPGSSYEQYF.

This clonotype has a count of ten or more. This chain uses TRBV29-1 with TRBJ2-1; D is undetermined. The CDR3 is made up of 15 amino acids. Germline lookup yields CDR1 SQVTM and CDR2 ANQGSEA. Trimming took off 6 bases at V and 8 bases at J, with 23 bases between the two ends. The CDR3 loop reads CSVAAYGTTTDEQFF. The CDR3 DNA is TGCAGCGTCGCCGCCTATGGAACCACGACCGATGAGCAGTTCTTC.

This clonotype was counted ten times or more. V is TRBV6-6 and J is TRBJ2-6; D unresolved. The CDR3 is made up of 15 amino acids. The germline V and J ends were trimmed by 0 bases and 2 bases, with 5 bases remaining between them. The germline CDR1 and CDR2 sequences are MNHNY and SVGAGI (reference sequence). This CDR3 is CASSYSQAGANVLTF. For the CDR3, the DNA is TGTGCCAGCAGTTACTCCCAGGCTGGGGCCAACGTCCTGACTTTC.

This clonotype was detected ten times or more. V and J are TRBV7-3 and TRBJ2-6; 7 nucleotides agree with TRBD1. CDR3 size: 17 residues. J was trimmed by 0 bases and V by 5 bases; bases with no gene match: 7. Germline V gives CDR1 SGHTA, CDR2 FQGTGA. Here the CDR3 reads CASSPGQVFSGANVLTF. In DNA, the CDR3 is TGTGCCAGCAGCCCCGGACAGGTGTTCTCTGGGGCCAACGTCCTGACTTTC.

This clonotype was seen ten or more times. The rearrangement uses TRBV7-9 and TRBJ1-1; D is unresolved. This CDR3 has 13 residues. V was pared by 5 bases and J by 6 bases, with 13 bases between. From germline, CDR1 is SEHNR and CDR2 FQNEAQ (reference sequence). This chain's CDR3 is CASSPTSGAEAFF. The CDR3 DNA reads TGTGCCAGCAGCCCGACGTCTGGTGCTGAAGCTTTCTTT.

This clonotype was detected a few times. The chain employs TRBV20-1 and TRBJ1-5; 8 nucleotides align to TRBD1. Germline V gives CDR1 DFQATT, CDR2 SNEGSKA (reference sequence). Trimming took 6 bases from V and 0 from J; bases not matched to a gene: 7. The CDR3 is 15 amino acids. The CDR3 DNA is TGCAGTGCCCCCACAGGGGGTTTTAGCAATCAGCCCCAGCATTTT. Translation: CSAPTGGFSNQPQHF.

This clonotype was counted at least ten times. CDR3 sequence reads: CASSQEIQGITEQFF. The CDR3 bases are TGTGCCAGCAGCCAAGAGATACAGGGGATTACTGAGCAGTTCTTC. The rearrangement links TRBV14 to TRBJ2-1; the match to TRBD1 covers 7 bases. V was clipped by 0 bases and J by 9 bases; unmatched bases: 8. Germline CDR1 reads SGHDN; CDR2 reads FVKESK. CDR3 length: 15 residues.

This clonotype was counted ten times or more. The rearrangement joins TRBV12-3 or TRBV12-4 to TRBJ2-3; tentative D call: TRBD2 (6 bases). The CDR3 has 15 amino acids. V was cut by 6 bases and J by 4 bases, with 17 bases left in between. In DNA, the CDR3 is TGTGCCAGCAGGTTAACACGCGGGATGGCAGATACGCAGTATTTT. Protein sequence: CASRLTRGMADTQYF.

This clonotype was seen repeatedly, ten times or more. The junction departs from germline at one end; a sequencing error may be responsible. The V gene is TRBV29-1, the J gene TRBJ2-1, with D perhaps TRBD2 (5 bases). Germline CDR1 reads SQVTM; CDR2 reads ANQGSEA. The CDR3 covers 14 residues. This CDR3 reads CSVMLAEALNERFF. In DNA form, the CDR3 reads TGCAGCGTCATGCTAGCAGAAGCGCTTAATGAGCGGTTCTTC.

Ten or more counts support this clonotype. This chain joins TRBV7-3 and TRBJ2-3; maybe TRBD2 (6 bases). Trimming took 6 bases from V and 0 from J, leaving 13 bases between them. This CDR3 comprises 15 residues. CDR1 SGHTA and CDR2 FQGTGA come from the germline V gene. CDR3 residues: CASSQGGTSTDTQYF. The CDR3 coding sequence is TGTGCCAGCAGTCAAGGCGGGACTAGCACAGATACGCAGTATTTT.

In its sample, this clonotype was seen many times. V and J are TRBV20-1 and TRBJ2-1; D might be TRBD1 or TRBD2, each matching 5 bases. Per germline, CDR1 DFQATT and CDR2 SNEGSKA (reference sequence). V was cut by 0 bases and J by 0 bases, with 12 bases left in between. The length of the CDR3 is 16 residues. CDR3 nucleotide sequence: TGCAGTGCTAGAGATCTGGGGGAAGGCTCCTACAATGAGCAGTTCTTC. Amino acid sequence: CSARDLGEGSYNEQFF.

This clonotype has ten or more counts. This chain uses TRBV18 with TRBJ2-3; D not certain. This CDR3 contains 13 residues. Looked up from germline, CDR1 is KGHSH and CDR2 is LQKENI. The V gene lost 4 bases and the J gene lost 6 bases, with 11 bases spanning the gap. CDR3: CASSRQDGDTQYF. In DNA, the CDR3 is TGTGCCAGCTCACGTCAGGATGGGGATACGCAGTATTTT.

Points on this clonotype: Mismatch with germline at one junction end may stem from a read error. The chain employs TRBV5-1 and TRBJ2-1; 8 positions match TRBD1. CDR1 and CDR2 (germline): SGHRS, YFSETQ. The CDR3 has 14 residues. DNA of the CDR3: TGCGCCAGCAGGTTACAGGGGGTTGGCAATGGGCAGTTCTTC. It specifies CASRLQGVGNGQFF.

A word on this clonotype: At one boundary the junction diverges from the germline segment, which might be a read error. The chain combines TRBV28 with TRBJ2-1, with D possibly TRBD1 on 6 matching bases. The CDR3 has 11 amino acids. Germline V CDR1 and CDR2: MDHEN, SYDVKM. The CDR3 nucleotides read TGTGCCAGCAGCAGGGACAATGAGCAGTCCTTC. Translating gives CASSRDNEQSF.

Points on this clonotype: A much larger clone is a single base away; this may be a read error. Without the conserved terminal phenylalanine or tryptophan, this CDR3 likely stems from a read error. The chain couples TRBV7-6 to TRBJ2-7; TRBD2 is a possible D gene (6 bases). The V gene's germline CDR1 is SGHVS and CDR2 FNYEAQ. CDR3 length: 15 residues. V was pared by 3 bases and J by 2 bases, with 14 bases between. Here the CDR3 reads CASSLNRGGPYEQYL. CDR3 DNA sequence: TGTGCCAGCAGCTTGAACCGGGGAGGCCCCTACGAGCAGTACCTC.

The J gene is TRBJ1-1, the V gene TRBV6-2 or TRBV6-3; D ambiguous. This CDR3 contains 12 residues. Germline-derived CDR1 and CDR2 are MNHEY and SVGEGT. Trimming shortened V by 7 bases and J by 3 bases, and 9 bases separated the two germline ends. The CDR3 DNA reads TGTGCCAGCAACAGAGCGGACACTGAAGCTTTCTTT. This encodes CASNRADTEAFF.

With respect to this clonotype: Since a much larger clone is just one base distant, this may be a read error. The chain couples TRBV7-2 to TRBJ2-2; the match to TRBD1 covers 10 bases. The CDR3 loop spans 16 amino acids. CDR1 SGHTA and CDR2 FQGNSA come from the germline V gene. The CDR3 is CASSLRGQGNTGELSF. The DNA for the CDR3 is TGTGCCAGCAGCTTAAGGGGACAGGGGAACACCGGGGAGCTGTCTTTT.

This clonotype was counted many times. The genes are TRBV6-6 and TRBJ1-5; D possibly corresponds to TRBD1 (5 bases). The CDR3 spans 15 residues. CDR1 and CDR2 from the germline V gene are MNHNY and SVGAGI (reference sequence). The V end was cut by 6 bases, the J end by 1 base, with 13 bases between. The CDR3 nucleotides read TGTGCCAGCAGCCCTCAGGGAGTCAGCAATCAGCCCCAGCATTTT. It is translated as CASSPQGVSNQPQHF.

This clonotype was observed many times. V and J are TRBV7-4 and TRBJ1-1; tentatively, D is TRBD1 (5 bases). Trimming took off 5 bases at V and 2 bases at J, with 6 bases between the two ends. From germline, CDR1 is SGHVT and CDR2 SQSDAQ. The CDR3 runs 12 residues. In DNA form, the CDR3 reads TGTGCCAGCAGCAGGGGAAACACTGAAGCTTTCTTT. It specifies CASSRGNTEAFF.

The sample holds a few counts of this clonotype. This sequence joins TRBV12-3 or TRBV12-4 and TRBJ2-7; a possible D gene is TRBD2 (6 bases). The germline V and J ends were trimmed by 4 bases and 2 bases, with 9 bases remaining between them. This CDR3 contains 13 residues. CDR3 coding DNA: TGTGCCAGCAGTTCCGGGACTGCCTACGAGCAGTACTTC. Translation: CASSSGTAYEQYF.